Listed below are T cell receptor beta chains from one sample, sequenced in a study of graft-versus-host responses after intestinal transplantation. The assay was immunoSEQ multiplex PCR, and TCRdb's table has in-frame clones only and misses some. The sample comprises over 60,000 clones, roughly 92% of which are singletons, and 6.5% to 8.5% rests with the top ten. The sequencing here drew on bone marrow, taken roughly 110 weeks after intestinal transplantation. These receptors all stem from a human patient who received an intestinal transplant, so some T cells may come from the graft donor. CDR3s include the opening cysteine and the closing phenylalanine or tryptophan. Fields, in order: clone size, J gene, V gene, D gene, CDR3 protein, CDR3 DNA. D genes are given only for firm matches. Only part of the rows carry a size: once, few, many, or a class if the clone is expanded.

size: NA
J: TRBJ1-2
V: TRBV5-6
D: NA
CDR3: CASSDISRGLYGYTF
DNA: TGTGCCAGCAGCGACATCTCCAGGGGCCTCTATGGCTACACCTTC

size: once
J: TRBJ1-2
V: TRBV5-1
D: NA
CDR3: CASSLEGEPNYGYTF
DNA: TGCGCCAGCAGCTTGGAAGGGGAACCTAACTATGGCTACACCTTC

size: NA
J: TRBJ2-1
V: TRBV13
D: TRBD2
CDR3: CASSYTSGRAYYEQFF
DNA: TGTGCCAGCAGCTATACTAGCGGGAGGGCCTATTATGAGCAGTTCTTC

size: NA
J: TRBJ2-1
V: TRBV6-5
D: TRBD2
CDR3: CASSYGGEGYNEQFF
DNA: TGTGCCAGCAGTTACGGGGGGGAGGGCTACAATGAGCAGTTCTTC

size: NA
J: TRBJ2-7
V: TRBV18
D: TRBD2
CDR3: CASSPLRAGGNEQYF
DNA: TGTGCCAGCTCACCCCTCCGAGCGGGAGGGAACGAGCAGTACTTC

size: NA
J: TRBJ2-5
V: TRBV15
D: TRBD1
CDR3: CATSREGEGTAESYWETQYF
DNA: TGTGCCACCAGCAGAGAGGGGGAAGGGACAGCGGAGAGCTATTGGGAGACCCAGTACTTC

size: NA
J: TRBJ2-6
V: TRBV6-4
D: NA
CDR3: CASSDSVSGANVLTF
DNA: TGTGCCAGCAGTGACTCGGTCTCTGGGGCCAACGTCCTGACTTTC

size: once
J: TRBJ2-2
V: TRBV12-5
D: NA
CDR3: CASGPDLPNTGELFF
DNA: TGTGCTAGTGGCCCGGACTTGCCGAACACCGGGGAGCTGTTTTTT

size: once
J: TRBJ2-1
V: TRBV11-2
D: NA
CDR3: CASSSYRVTSSYNEQFF
DNA: TGTGCCAGCAGTTCGTACCGGGTTACTAGCTCCTACAATGAGCAGTTCTTC

size: NA
J: TRBJ1-6
V: TRBV6-5
D: NA
CDR3: CASTRGQGYNSPLHF
DNA: TGTGCCAGCACTCGAGGCCAGGGCTATAATTCACCCCTCCACTTT

size: NA
J: TRBJ2-3
V: TRBV28
D: NA
CDR3: CASRSHGGLGTDTQYF
DNA: TGTGCCAGCAGATCCCACGGGGGCTTGGGCACAGATACGCAGTATTTT

size: NA
J: TRBJ2-3
V: TRBV7-9
D: NA
CDR3: CASSSVMGSDTQYF
DNA: TGTGCCAGCAGCTCGGTGATGGGTTCGGATACGCAGTATTTT

size: NA
J: TRBJ1-6
V: TRBV7-9
D: NA
CDR3: CASSLGVGNSPLHF
DNA: TGTGCCAGCAGCTTAGGGGTCGGGAATTCACCCCTCCACTTT

size: NA
J: TRBJ1-6
V: TRBV28
D: NA
CDR3: CASSLVLSSDSPLHF
DNA: TGTGCCAGCAGTTTGGTCCTCAGCTCAGATTCACCCCTCCACTTT

size: NA
J: TRBJ1-1
V: TRBV19
D: TRBD1
CDR3: CASSEGARTEAFF
DNA: TGTGCCAGTAGTGAGGGGGCTAGGACTGAAGCTTTCTTT

size: NA
J: TRBJ1-2
V: TRBV5-1
D: NA
CDR3: CASSQNPGSPDYGYTF
DNA: TGCGCCAGCAGCCAAAACCCCGGGAGCCCCGACTATGGCTACACCTTC

size: once
J: TRBJ2-1
V: TRBV4-1
D: TRBD2
CDR3: CASSRGLAGGNNEQFF
DNA: TGCGCCAGCAGCCGGGGACTAGCGGGGGGGAATAATGAGCAGTTCTTC

size: NA
J: TRBJ2-6
V: TRBV28
D: TRBD1
CDR3: CASSGLRDRDPGANVLTF
DNA: TGTGCCAGCAGCGGCCTGCGGGACAGGGATCCTGGGGCCAACGTCCTGACTTTC

size: NA
J: TRBJ1-1
V: TRBV11-2
D: NA
CDR3: CASSLGPEAFF
DNA: TGTGCCAGCAGCTTAGGACCTGAAGCTTTCTTT

size: NA
J: TRBJ2-3
V: TRBV11-2
D: NA
CDR3: CASSLTLSLVGRVDTQYF
DNA: TGTGCCAGCAGCCTAACCCTGTCACTAGTGGGTCGTGTTGATACGCAGTATTTT

size: NA
J: TRBJ2-1
V: TRBV7-3
D: TRBD1
CDR3: CASSLERDRGDNEQFF
DNA: TGTGCCAGCAGCTTAGAGAGGGACAGGGGGGACAATGAGCAGTTCTTC

size: NA
J: TRBJ2-3
V: TRBV30
D: TRBD2
CDR3: CAWNLAGVADTQYF
DNA: TGTGCCTGGAACCTAGCGGGAGTGGCAGATACGCAGTATTTT

size: NA
J: TRBJ2-5
V: TRBV15
D: TRBD2
CDR3: CATSRRTRGFQETQYF
DNA: TGTGCCACCAGCAGAAGGACTAGAGGATTTCAAGAGACCCAGTACTTC

size: NA
J: TRBJ1-2
V: TRBV2
D: NA
CDR3: CASTATESPNYGYTF
DNA: TGTGCCAGCACCGCGACAGAGTCTCCAAACTATGGCTACACCTTC